A single sample is the source of the 3 T cell receptor beta chains below, sequenced in a study of blood T cell repertoires in COVID-19. Repertoires were generated with immunoSEQ multiplex PCR, while TCRdb's copy carries only in-frame clones and drops some. The table shows a few hundred thousand clones, with around 87% occurring only once. The sample comprised peripheral blood. Receptors originate from a man in his 60s who had recovered from COVID-19.

This clone occurred a few times. CDR3 protein: CASSVAASGKNIQYF. The CDR3 DNA reads as TGTGCCAGCAGCGTAGCTGCGTCGGGCAAAAACATTCAGTACTTC. J is TRBJ2-4 and V is TRBV9; D unresolved. Trimming cost V 0 bases and J 3 bases, with 10 bases left between them. The CDR3 is 15 residues long. The germline V gene encodes CDR1 SGDLS and CDR2 YYNGEE.

The chain joins TRBV11-2 to TRBJ2-7; TRBD1 matches at 11 bases. Looked up from germline, CDR1 is SGHAT and CDR2 is FQNNGV. The J segment lost 3 bases and the V segment lost 6 bases, leaving 7 bases of the junction unmatched. The length of the CDR3 is 15 residues. CDR3 sequence: CASSPGTGGFYEQYF. The CDR3 DNA is TGTGCCAGCAGTCCCGGGACAGGGGGATTCTACGAGCAGTACTTC.

This clone was detected only once. The chain employs TRBV23-1 and TRBJ1-1; TRBD1 matches at 9 bases. TRBV23-1 is reported as an ORF; its role is uncertain. V dropped 3 bases and J dropped 3; count of bases not matched to a gene: 8. The CDR3 totals 16 residues. The CDR3 DNA is TGCGCCAGCAGTCATGGCTCCGGGACAGGGTACACTGAAGCTTTCTTT. Amino acids: CASSHGSGTGYTEAFF.